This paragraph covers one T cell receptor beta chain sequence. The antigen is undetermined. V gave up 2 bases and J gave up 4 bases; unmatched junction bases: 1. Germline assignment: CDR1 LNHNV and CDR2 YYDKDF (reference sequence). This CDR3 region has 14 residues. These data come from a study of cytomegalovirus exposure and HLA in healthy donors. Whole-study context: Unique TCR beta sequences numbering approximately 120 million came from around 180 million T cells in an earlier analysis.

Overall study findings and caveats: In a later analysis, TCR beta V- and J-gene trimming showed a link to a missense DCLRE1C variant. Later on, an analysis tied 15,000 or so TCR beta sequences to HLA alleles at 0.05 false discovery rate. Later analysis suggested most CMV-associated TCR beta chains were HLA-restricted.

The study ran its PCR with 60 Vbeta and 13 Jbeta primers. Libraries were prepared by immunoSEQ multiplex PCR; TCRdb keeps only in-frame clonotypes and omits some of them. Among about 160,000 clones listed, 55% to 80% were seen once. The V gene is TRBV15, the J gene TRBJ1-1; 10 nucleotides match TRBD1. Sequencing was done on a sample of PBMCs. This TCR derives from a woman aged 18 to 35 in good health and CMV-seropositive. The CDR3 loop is CATSRRTGGTEAFF. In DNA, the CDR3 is TGTGCCACCAGCAGAAGGACAGGGGGCACTGAAGCTTTCTTT.